The clone carrying this T cell receptor (beta chain) was recorded many times. Unique molecular identifiers were added to individual cDNA molecules. MiXCR, applied by TCRdb to the 5' RACE reads, yields one record per CDR3 protein. The table includes 45,000 to 60,000 distinct CDR3 sequences, roughly 7.7% detected once. The sample belongs to a study of early T cells in non-severe SARS-CoV-2 infection. Between the trimmed V and J ends, which lost 5 bases and 0 bases, there was a span of 16 bases. Germline CDR1 SQVTM, CDR2 ANQGSEA. The CDR3 covers 15 residues. The sequence derives from an adult who was a healthcare worker with PCR-confirmed SARS-CoV-2 infection or an uninfected control (not recorded which). The chain joins TRBV29-1 to TRBJ1-1, with D possibly TRBD1 on 5 matching bases. The sample consisted of whole blood. CDR3 bases: TGCAGCGTTTCAGCAGGGTGGGGTATGAACACTGAAGCTTTCTTT. It translates to CSVSAGWGMNTEAFF.